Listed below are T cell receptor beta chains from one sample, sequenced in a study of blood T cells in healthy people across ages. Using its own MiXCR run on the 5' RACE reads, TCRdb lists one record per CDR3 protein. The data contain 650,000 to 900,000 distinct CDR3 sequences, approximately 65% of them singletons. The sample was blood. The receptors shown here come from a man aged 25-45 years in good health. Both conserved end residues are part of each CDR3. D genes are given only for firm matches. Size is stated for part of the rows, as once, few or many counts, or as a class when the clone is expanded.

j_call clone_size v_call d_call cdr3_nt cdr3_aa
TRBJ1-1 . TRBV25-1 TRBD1 TGTGCCAGCAAACAGGGGGAAGTGACTGAAGCTTTCTTT CASKQGEVTEAFF
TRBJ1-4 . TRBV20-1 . TGCAGTGCTACTAGACAACGAAATGAAAAACTGTTTTTT CSATRQRNEKLFF
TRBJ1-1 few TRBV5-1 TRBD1 TGCGCCAGCAGCTTGGCGAAGCGAGGGGGCGGCACTGAAGCTTTCTTT CASSLAKRGGGTEAFF
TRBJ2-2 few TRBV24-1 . TGTGCCACCAGTGATTCGCGAGGAGCGGCGGGGCTGTTCGCGAACACCGGGGAGCTGTTTTTT CATSDSRGAAGLFANTGELFF
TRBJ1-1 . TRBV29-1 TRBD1 TGCAGCGTTGAAAGGGGGCTAACCGAAGCTTTCTTT CSVERGLTEAFF
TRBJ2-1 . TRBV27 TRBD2 TGTGCCAGCAGTTCCTGGACTAGCGGGGGGAGGTACAATGAGCAGTTCTTC CASSSWTSGGRYNEQFF
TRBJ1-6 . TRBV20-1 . TGCAGTGCTAGGGAGGGCTCGGGGCCATCACCCCTCCACTTT CSAREGSGPSPLHF
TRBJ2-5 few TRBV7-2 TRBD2 TGTGCCAGCAGTCGGGCGGGGGGAGGGCACCAAGAGACCCAGTACTTC CASSRAGGGHQETQYF
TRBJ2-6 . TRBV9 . TGTGCCAGCAGCGTCGACGGTGCTGGGGCCAACGTCCTGACTTTC CASSVDGAGANVLTF
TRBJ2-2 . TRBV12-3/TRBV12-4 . TGTGCCAGCAGCCATCCAGTGGTCCCCGGGGAGCTGTTTTTT CASSHPVVPGELFF
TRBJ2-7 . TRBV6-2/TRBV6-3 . TGTGCCAGCAGTTACGTGTCGGGTTCCTACGAGCAGTACTTC CASSYVSGSYEQYF
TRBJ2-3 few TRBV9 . TGTGCCAGCAGCGTAGCTTACCACACAGATACGCAGTATTTT CASSVAYHTDTQYF
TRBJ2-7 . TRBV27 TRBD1 TGTGCCAGCAGTTTGTCCGGGACAGGGGGCGCCGAGCAGTACTTC CASSLSGTGGAEQYF
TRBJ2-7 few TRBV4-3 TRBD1 TGCGCCAGCAGCCCCACCCAGGGGGCCAGCTACGAGCAGTACTTC CASSPTQGASYEQYF
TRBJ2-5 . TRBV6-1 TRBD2 TGTGCCAGCAGTGAAAGGTATAGCGTGGGACTAGCGGCCCGGCAAGAGACCCAGTACTTC CASSERYSVGLAARQETQYF
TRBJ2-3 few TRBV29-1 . TGCAGCGTTGAAGTCGGAGGCGATACGCAGTATTTT CSVEVGGDTQYF
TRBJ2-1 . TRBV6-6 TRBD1 TGTGCCAGCACCCCCGTTACAGGGGGACCCAACAATGAGCAGTTCTTC CASTPVTGGPNNEQFF
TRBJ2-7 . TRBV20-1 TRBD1 TGCAGTGCTACCCGCCCCGGACAGGGAACCTACGAGCAGTACTTC CSATRPGQGTYEQYF
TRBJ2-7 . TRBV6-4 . TGTGCCAGCAGGAGACAGGTTGCCTACGAGCAGTACTTC CASRRQVAYEQYF
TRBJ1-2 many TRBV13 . TGTGCCAGCAGCTCGGGACTCCCACCCGGTGGCTACACCTTC CASSSGLPPGGYTF
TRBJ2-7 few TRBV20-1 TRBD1 TGCAGTGCCCCGGGACAGACTACCTACGAGCAGTACTTC CSAPGQTTYEQYF
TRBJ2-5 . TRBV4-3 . TGCGCCAGCGCAACGCTCGCAAGGGGGTACCAAGAGACCCAGTACTTC CASATLARGYQETQYF
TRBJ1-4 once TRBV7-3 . TGTGCCAGCAGCGCCAAAGTGGTGGGCGGAAAACTGTTTTTT CASSAKVVGGKLFF
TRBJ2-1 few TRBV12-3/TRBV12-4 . TGTGCCAGCAGTTTAGAACTAGCTCTGGCCAATGAGCAGTTCTTC CASSLELALANEQFF
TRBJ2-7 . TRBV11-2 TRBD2 TGTGCCAGCAGCTTAGGTCCTAGCGGGGGACTCTACGAGCAGTACTTC CASSLGPSGGLYEQYF
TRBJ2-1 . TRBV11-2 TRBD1 TGTGCCAGCAGCGGGACAGTCCGGAGCTCCTACAATGAGCAGTTCTTC CASSGTVRSSYNEQFF
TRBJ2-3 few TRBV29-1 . TGCAGCGTTGAAAACCCCGTGGGTACAGATACGCAGTATTTT CSVENPVGTDTQYF
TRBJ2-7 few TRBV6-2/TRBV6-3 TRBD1 TGTGCCAGCAGTTCCGGGACAGGGGTTTCCTACGAGCAGTACTTC CASSSGTGVSYEQYF
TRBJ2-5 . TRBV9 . TGTGCCAGCAGCGTGATCTCGAGTCAAGAGACCCAGTACTTC CASSVISSQETQYF
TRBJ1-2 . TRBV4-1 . TGCGCCAGCAGCCAAGAGAGAGGACCGGGACGGTCTTGCGGCTACACCTTC CASSQERGPGRSCGYTF
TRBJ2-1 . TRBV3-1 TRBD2 TGTGCCAGCAGCCCAGAGGCCCGGGAGGTCTACAATGAGCAGTTCTTC CASSPEAREVYNEQFF
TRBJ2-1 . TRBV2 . TGTGCCAGCAGCCTACCTTCGGGCCCTTCCTACAATGAGCAGTTCTTC CASSLPSGPSYNEQFF
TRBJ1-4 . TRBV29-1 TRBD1 TGCAGCGTTTCAGGACAGGGAGCTAATGAAAAACTGTTTTTT CSVSGQGANEKLFF
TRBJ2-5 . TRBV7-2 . TGTGCCAGCCAGAGGAGGCTCCAAGAGACCCAGTACTTC CASQRRLQETQYF
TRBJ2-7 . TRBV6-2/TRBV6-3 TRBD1 TGTGCCAGCAGCGAAGGGGGCCCCAAAGGCTACGAGCAGTACTTC CASSEGGPKGYEQYF
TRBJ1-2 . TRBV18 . TGTGCCAGCTCACCCCGGGACAACCAAGTCTATGGCTACACCTTC CASSPRDNQVYGYTF
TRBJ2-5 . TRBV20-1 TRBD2 TGCAGTGCAAAGACCGGGACTACCCTTGGGACCCAGTACTTC CSAKTGTTLGTQYF
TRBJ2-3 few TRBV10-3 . TGTGCCATCTGTCGGGGCTTCACAGATACGCAGTATTTT CAICRGFTDTQYF
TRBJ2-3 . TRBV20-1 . TGCAGTGCTGGGACCAGAGGCACAGATACGCAGTATTTT CSAGTRGTDTQYF
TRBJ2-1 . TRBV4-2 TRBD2 TGTGCCAGCAGCCAAGAGGCGGGGGGAAACTACAATGAGCAGTTCTTC CASSQEAGGNYNEQFF
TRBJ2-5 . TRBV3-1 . TGTGCCAGCAGCCAAGGAGGTAGCGTGGAGACCCAGTACTTC CASSQGGSVETQYF
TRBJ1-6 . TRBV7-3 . TGTGCCAGCAGCTTATATAACTCCTATAATTCACCCCTCCACTTT CASSLYNSYNSPLHF
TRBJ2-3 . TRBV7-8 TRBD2 TGTGCCAGCAGCTTGGGGACTAGCTATACAGATACGCAGTATTTT CASSLGTSYTDTQYF
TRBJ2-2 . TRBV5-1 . TGCGCCAGCAGCGGAGGGGGGGCCGACACCGGGGAGCTGTTTTTT CASSGGGADTGELFF
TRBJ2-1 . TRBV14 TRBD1 TGTGCCAGCAGCCCTACAATAGGGCAGGGGGCTGAGTATTACAAGGAGCAGTTCTTC CASSPTIGQGAEYYKEQFF
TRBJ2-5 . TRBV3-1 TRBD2 TGTGCCAGCAGCCCTGGGGGAGGGTTAGAGACCCAGTACTTC CASSPGGGLETQYF
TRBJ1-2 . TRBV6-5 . TGTGCCAGCAAGAGCGTCCCGAATGCTAACTATGGCTACACCTTC CASKSVPNANYGYTF